One sample yielded the 9 T cell receptor beta chains listed below, sequenced in a study of T cell changes during pregnancy in multiple sclerosis (dated by TCRdb to about 2019). The method behind the library was the immunoSEQ multiplex PCR assay. TCRdb provides this immuneACCESS table in a form limited to in-frame rearrangements. Some clones are lacking; in checked studies, under half of them reflect an unresolved V gene, and why the rest are absent is not known. A total of approximately 40,000 clones appear in this sample, over 85% of them only once. Of the sample, more than 0.55% falls within the top ten clones. This sample comprised CD4+ T cells from peripheral blood mononuclear cells, obtained before pregnancy. All receptors derive from a female donor with multiple sclerosis, enrolled in a pregnancy study.

The J gene is TRBJ1-1, the V gene TRBV5-4, with TRBD1 matching over 8 bases. Germline CDR1 and CDR2: SGHNT and YYREEE (reference sequence). The CDR3 has 14 residues. The ends lost 4 bases at V and 5 bases at J; junction bases unmatched: 7. The CDR3 region is CASSPQGAGTEAFF. CDR3 DNA sequence: TGTGCCAGCAGCCCGCAGGGGGCTGGGACTGAAGCTTTCTTT.

The chain employs TRBV28 and TRBJ2-7, with a possible D match to TRBD2 (6 bases). The CDR3 runs 13 residues. Deletions cut 7 bases from V and 6 bases from J, with 16 bases between. Per germline, CDR1 MDHEN and CDR2 SYDVKM. CDR3 in amino acids: CASIPAGRPEQYF. CDR3 coding DNA: TGTGCCAGCATCCCTGCAGGGAGGCCCGAGCAGTACTTC.

The chain has TRBV5-8 and TRBJ2-3; maybe TRBD2 (6 bases). The V gene's germline CDR1 is SGHTS and CDR2 YDEGEE. V was shortened by 3 bases and J by 4 bases, with 15 bases between the two germline ends. The CDR3 sequence is 15 residues long. The CDR3 sequence: CASSYGGGSADTQYF. The CDR3 DNA sequence: TGTGCCAGCAGCTACGGGGGTGGGAGTGCAGATACGCAGTATTTT. The full variable domain, completed using reference TRBV5-8 and TRBJ2-3, is EAGVTQSPTHLIKTRGQQATLRCSPISGHTSVYWYQQALGLGLQFLLWYDEGEERNRGNFPPRFSGRQFPNYSSELNVNALELEDSALYLCASSYGGGSADTQYFGPGTRLTVL.

As DNA, the CDR3 is TGTGCCAGCAGCTTGGTCCCGACAGGGGGAATCGTCAATGAGCAGTTCTTC. It specifies CASSLVPTGGIVNEQFF. The chain is built from TRBV5-8 and TRBJ2-1, with 9 positions matching TRBD1. The CDR3 contains 17 residues. The V and J ends lost 0 bases and 6 bases, in that order; junction bases with no gene match: 10. CDR1 is SGHTS and CDR2 is YDEGEE in the germline V gene.

The V call is TRBV20-1, the J call TRBJ1-1; D is ambiguous. V lost 3 bases and J lost 11, with 13 bases in between. CDR3 length: 11 residues. The germline V gene encodes CDR1 DFQATT and CDR2 SNEGSKA (reference sequence). Here the CDR3 DNA reads TGCAGTGCTAGGGAGAGGGTGAGTGCTTTCTTT. Amino acid sequence: CSARERVSAFF.

The rearrangement uses TRBV28 and TRBJ1-2; D unclear. The V and J ends lost 4 bases and 2 bases respectively, with 11 bases between them. The germline gives CDR1 MDHEN, CDR2 SYDVKM. This CDR3 has 14 residues. CDR3 nucleotides: TGTGCCAGCAGTTCCCTGACGGGGAACTATGGCTACACCTTC. This translates into CASSSLTGNYGYTF.

This clone was recorded a few times. The rearrangement uses TRBV28 and TRBJ2-7, with D perhaps matching TRBD2 (7 bases). V was cut by 6 bases and J by 4 bases, with 16 bases left in between. CDR1 and CDR2 (germline): MDHEN, SYDVKM. This CDR3 has 14 residues. The DNA for the CDR3 is TGTGCCAGCAGCCGAGGGGGGGCACAATACGAGCAGTACTTC. This gives the protein CASSRGGAQYEQYF.

The chain couples TRBV11-2 to TRBJ2-1; TRBD1 might be the D (5 bases). This CDR3 has 12 residues. Per the germline V gene, CDR1 is SGHAT and CDR2 is FQNNGV. The V end was cut by 5 bases, the J end by 9 bases, with 11 bases between. The CDR3 loop reads CASSPDMFEQFF. The CDR3 bases are TGTGCCAGCAGCCCGGACATGTTTGAGCAGTTCTTC.

The chain links TRBV11-2 to TRBJ1-1; possible D gene TRBD1, 5 bases. The CDR3 is 14 residues long. Germline values: CDR1 SGHAT, CDR2 FQNNGV. V was trimmed by 3 bases and J by 1 base, leaving 9 bases between them. In DNA, the CDR3 is TGTGCCAGCAGCTTTACAGGCTGGAACACTGAAGCTTTCTTT. Translation gives CASSFTGWNTEAFF.